A selection of T cell receptor beta chains follows, all from one sample in a study of blood T cell repertoires in COVID-19. Profiled with immunoSEQ multiplex PCR; TCRdb holds only in-frame clones, not every one. This table has fewer than 250,000 clones, around four fifths appearing once. What was sequenced was PBMCs or T cells enriched from blood (not recorded which). These receptors were taken from a woman aged 40 to 55 who had been exposed to COVID-19. Each CDR3 is given with its conserved first and last residue. D genes are given only for firm matches. Clone size appears in some rows only: once, few, many, or a class for an expanded clone.

v_gene: TRBV19
len: 13
j_gene: TRBJ1-1
abundance: few
d_gene: -
CDR3aa: CASSTSRDTEAFF
CDR3nt: TGTGCCAGTAGTACAAGCCGGGACACTGAAGCTTTCTTT

v_gene: TRBV7-2
len: 15
j_gene: TRBJ2-3
abundance: -
d_gene: TRBD1
CDR3aa: CASSSPGQGAAAQYF
CDR3nt: TGTGCCAGCAGCTCCCCGGGACAGGGGGCTGCGGCGCAGTATTTT

v_gene: TRBV12-5
len: 13
j_gene: TRBJ1-2
abundance: few
d_gene: TRBD1
CDR3aa: CASGSTGAKGYTF
CDR3nt: TGTGCTAGTGGCTCTACAGGGGCAAAAGGCTACACCTTC

v_gene: TRBV4-2
len: 14
j_gene: TRBJ2-2
abundance: -
d_gene: -
CDR3aa: CASSQDLYTGELFF
CDR3nt: TGTGCCAGCAGCCAAGATCTGTACACCGGGGAGCTGTTTTTT

v_gene: TRBV7-3
len: 15
j_gene: TRBJ2-6
abundance: -
d_gene: -
CDR3aa: CASSLDSAGANVLTF
CDR3nt: TGTGCCAGCAGCCTCGACAGCGCTGGGGCCAACGTCCTGACTTTC

v_gene: TRBV15
len: 14
j_gene: TRBJ1-2
abundance: -
d_gene: -
CDR3aa: CATSREADNYGYTF
CDR3nt: TGTGCCACCAGCAGAGAGGCGGATAACTATGGCTACACCTTC

v_gene: TRBV7-2
len: 15
j_gene: TRBJ2-1
abundance: -
d_gene: -
CDR3aa: CASSPTPNSYNEQFF
CDR3nt: TGTGCCAGCAGCCCGACTCCGAACTCCTACAATGAGCAGTTCTTC

v_gene: TRBV9
len: 13
j_gene: TRBJ1-5
abundance: -
d_gene: -
CDR3aa: CASSAVDSQPQHF
CDR3nt: TGTGCCAGCAGCGCTGTAGACAGTCAGCCCCAGCATTTT

v_gene: TRBV19
len: 15
j_gene: TRBJ2-7
abundance: -
d_gene: -
CDR3aa: CASSIEAGVSYEQYF
CDR3nt: TGTGCCAGTAGTATAGAGGCAGGGGTCTCCTACGAGCAGTACTTC

v_gene: TRBV7-3
len: 15
j_gene: TRBJ1-2
abundance: -
d_gene: TRBD1
CDR3aa: CASSPFASQGYGYTF
CDR3nt: TGTGCCAGCAGCCCCTTCGCCTCACAGGGGTATGGCTACACCTTC

v_gene: TRBV30
len: 12
j_gene: TRBJ1-2
abundance: -
d_gene: -
CDR3aa: CAWSKSNYGYTF
CDR3nt: TGTGCCTGGAGTAAAAGCAACTATGGCTACACCTTC

v_gene: TRBV11-2
len: 15
j_gene: TRBJ1-6
abundance: -
d_gene: -
CDR3aa: CASSGRGQFNSPLHF
CDR3nt: TGTGCCAGCAGCGGAAGGGGTCAATTCAATTCACCCCTCCACTTT

v_gene: TRBV29-1
len: 14
j_gene: TRBJ1-2
abundance: few
d_gene: TRBD1
CDR3aa: CSVEGRGMNYGYTF
CDR3nt: TGCAGCGTTGAGGGCAGGGGGATGAACTATGGCTACACCTTC

v_gene: TRBV28
len: 15
j_gene: TRBJ1-2
abundance: few
d_gene: TRBD1
CDR3aa: CASSFGGGAGYGYTF
CDR3nt: TGTGCCAGCAGTTTCGGAGGGGGCGCCGGCTATGGCTACACCTTC

v_gene: TRBV9
len: 15
j_gene: TRBJ1-5
abundance: -
d_gene: -
CDR3aa: CASSPFGGPDQPQHF
CDR3nt: TGTGCCAGCAGCCCCTTCGGGGGGCCTGATCAGCCCCAGCATTTT

v_gene: TRBV7-3
len: 14
j_gene: TRBJ2-7
abundance: -
d_gene: -
CDR3aa: CASSLNSGSYEQYF
CDR3nt: TGTGCCAGCAGCTTAAACTCGGGGTCCTACGAGCAGTACTTC

v_gene: TRBV6-1
len: 15
j_gene: TRBJ1-5
abundance: -
d_gene: -
CDR3aa: CASSEAGGGVQPQHF
CDR3nt: TGTGCCAGCAGTGAAGCGGGGGGGGGCGTCCAGCCCCAGCATTTT

v_gene: TRBV27
len: 13
j_gene: TRBJ1-2
abundance: -
d_gene: -
CDR3aa: CASSPNSGDGYTF
CDR3nt: TGTGCCAGCAGTCCCAACTCAGGGGATGGCTACACCTTC

v_gene: TRBV5-1
len: 18
j_gene: TRBJ1-1
abundance: -
d_gene: -
CDR3aa: CASSPIFSVEMLNTEAFF
CDR3nt: TGCGCCAGCAGCCCCATTTTTTCGGTAGAAATGCTGAACACTGAAGCTTTCTTT

v_gene: TRBV5-6
len: 16
j_gene: TRBJ2-1
abundance: -
d_gene: -
CDR3aa: CASSSVGGAAYNEQFF
CDR3nt: TGTGCCAGCAGCTCTGTCGGAGGGGCGGCGTACAATGAGCAGTTCTTC

v_gene: TRBV28
len: 17
j_gene: TRBJ2-4
abundance: -
d_gene: TRBD2
CDR3aa: CASRDPGLAAGKNIQYF
CDR3nt: TGTGCCAGCAGAGACCCGGGACTAGCGGCTGGCAAAAACATTCAGTACTTC

v_gene: TRBV28
len: 13
j_gene: TRBJ1-3
abundance: -
d_gene: -
CDR3aa: CASSSGAGNTIYF
CDR3nt: TGTGCCAGCAGTTCAGGGGCTGGAAACACCATATATTTT

v_gene: TRBV28
len: 14
j_gene: TRBJ1-1
abundance: -
d_gene: TRBD1
CDR3aa: CASSFRGRSTEAFF
CDR3nt: TGTGCCAGCAGTTTCAGGGGGCGGAGCACTGAAGCTTTCTTT

v_gene: TRBV9
len: 14
j_gene: TRBJ1-1
abundance: -
d_gene: -
CDR3aa: CASTRVDPDTEAFF
CDR3nt: TGTGCCAGCACCCGAGTCGATCCGGACACTGAAGCTTTCTTT

v_gene: TRBV2
len: 15
j_gene: TRBJ1-5
abundance: once
d_gene: -
CDR3aa: CASSEDGQGNQPQHF
CDR3nt: TGTGCCAGCAGTGAAGATGGGCAGGGCAATCAGCCCCAGCATTTT

v_gene: TRBV3-1/TRBV3-2
len: 18
j_gene: TRBJ1-4
abundance: -
d_gene: TRBD1
CDR3aa: CASSQDHLGQGAREKLFF
CDR3nt: TGTGCCAGCAGCCAAGACCACCTCGGACAGGGGGCGCGCGAAAAACTGTTTTTT